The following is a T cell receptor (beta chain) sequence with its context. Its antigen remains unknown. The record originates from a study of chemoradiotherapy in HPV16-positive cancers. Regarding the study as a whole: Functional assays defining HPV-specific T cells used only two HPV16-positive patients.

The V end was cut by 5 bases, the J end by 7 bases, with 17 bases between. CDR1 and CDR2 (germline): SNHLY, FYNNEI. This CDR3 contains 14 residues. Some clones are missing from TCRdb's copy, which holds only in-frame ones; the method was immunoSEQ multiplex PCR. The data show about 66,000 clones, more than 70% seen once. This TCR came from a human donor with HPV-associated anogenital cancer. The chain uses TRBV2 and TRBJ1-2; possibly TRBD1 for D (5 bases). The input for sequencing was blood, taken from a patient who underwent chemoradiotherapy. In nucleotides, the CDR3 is TGTGCCAGCAGTTTCTCAGGAGGAAGGGGTGGCTACACCTTC. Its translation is CASSFSGGRGGYTF. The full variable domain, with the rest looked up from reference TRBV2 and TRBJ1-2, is EPEVTQTPSHQVTQMGQEVILRCVPISNHLYFYWYRQILGQKVEFLVSFYNNEISEKSEIFDDQFSVERPDGSNFTLKIRSTKLEDSAMYFCASSFSGGRGGYTFGSGTRLTVV.